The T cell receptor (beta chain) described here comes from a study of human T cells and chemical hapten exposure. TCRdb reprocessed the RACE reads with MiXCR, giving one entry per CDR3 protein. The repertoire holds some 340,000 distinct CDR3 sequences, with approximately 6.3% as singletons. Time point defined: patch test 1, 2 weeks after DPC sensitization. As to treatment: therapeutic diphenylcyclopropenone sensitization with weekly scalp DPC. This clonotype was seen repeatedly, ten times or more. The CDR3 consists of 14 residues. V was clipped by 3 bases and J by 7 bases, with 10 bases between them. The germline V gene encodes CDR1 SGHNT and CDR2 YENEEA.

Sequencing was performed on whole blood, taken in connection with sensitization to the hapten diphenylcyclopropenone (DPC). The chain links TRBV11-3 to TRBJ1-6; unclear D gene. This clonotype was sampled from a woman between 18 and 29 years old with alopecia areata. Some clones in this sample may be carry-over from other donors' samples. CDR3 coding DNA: TGTGCCAGCAGCTTTACCACCGGGAATTCACCCCTCCACTTT. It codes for CASSFTTGNSPLHF.